The 22 T cell receptor beta chains in this list originate from one sample, sequenced in a study of OX40 agonist ivuxolimab in advanced cancers. The assay was immunoSEQ multiplex PCR, and TCRdb's table has in-frame clones only and misses some. The data contain thousands of clones, 80% to 90% of them singletons. The sample was CD4+ or CD8+ T cells sorted from blood, taken in a trial of the OX40 agonist ivuxolimab. Receptor source: an adult with an advanced solid tumor such as melanoma, head and neck, liver or kidney cancer.

The chain recombines TRBV13 with TRBJ1-2; unclear D gene. The germline CDR1 and CDR2 sequences are PRHDT and FYEKMQ (reference sequence). The CDR3 sequence is 15 residues long. V was cut by 0 bases and J by 4 bases, with 12 bases left in between. Written as DNA, the CDR3 is TGTGCCAGCAGCTTAGGCCTCCCCGGAGGCTATGGCTACACCTTC. It is translated as CASSLGLPGGYGYTF.

This clone was found once. The genes are TRBV5-4 and TRBJ2-7; D is perhaps TRBD2 (6 bases). The V and J ends lost 4 bases and 0 bases respectively, with 17 bases between them. Germline V lookup: CDR1 SGHNT, CDR2 YYREEE (reference sequence). CDR3 length: 16 residues. This CDR3 reads CASSTGSGEDSYEQYF. The DNA of the CDR3 is TGTGCCAGCAGCACTGGTTCCGGGGAGGACTCCTACGAGCAGTACTTC.

The chain carries TRBV30 and TRBJ2-7; 8 nucleotides line up with TRBD2. J lost 3 bases, V lost 0 bases, and 7 bases had no gene match. This CDR3 comprises 15 residues. The germline CDR1 and CDR2 sequences are GTSNPN and SVGIG (reference sequence). CDR3 nucleotide sequence: TGTGCCTGGAGTGTGGAGCGGGAGCCTCTCTACGAGCAGTACTTC. Encoded protein: CAWSVEREPLYEQYF.

This chain joins TRBV7-8 and TRBJ2-7; 10 nucleotides agree with TRBD2. Germline loops: CDR1 SGHVS, CDR2 FQNEAQ. There are 15 residues in the CDR3. Trimming cost V 1 base and J 6 bases; bases outside gene matches: 6. This CDR3 is CASSLGIAGGTEQYF. The DNA for the CDR3 is TGTGCCAGCAGCTTAGGGATAGCGGGAGGAACCGAGCAGTACTTC.

The rearrangement joins TRBV27 to TRBJ2-7; D unresolved. Germline values: CDR1 MNHEY, CDR2 SMNVEV (reference sequence). V lost 5 bases to trimming and J lost 5 bases, with 13 bases between them. The CDR3 covers 13 residues. CDR3 bases: TGTGCCAGCAGTCCTACAGTTGAGGACGAGCAGTACTTC. This gives the protein CASSPTVEDEQYF.

The chain carries TRBV7-9 and TRBJ2-7; either TRBD1 or TRBD2 may fit D (5 bases each). CDR3 length equals 13 residues. Looked up from germline, CDR1 is SEHNR and CDR2 is FQNEAQ (reference sequence). Between the trimmed V and J ends, which lost 6 bases and 2 bases, there was a span of 11 bases. The CDR3 here is CASRPGPTYEQYF. In DNA, the CDR3 is TGTGCCAGCAGACCGGGACCTACCTACGAGCAGTACTTC.

This sequence joins TRBV28 and TRBJ2-7; D possibly corresponds to TRBD2 (5 bases). V was shortened by 4 bases and J by 3 bases, with 7 bases between the two germline ends. Germline V gene data show CDR1 as MDHEN and CDR2 as SYDVKM. CDR3 size: 12 residues. Here the CDR3 reads CASSWAGYEQYF. CDR3 bases: TGTGCCAGCAGTTGGGCGGGCTACGAGCAGTACTTC.

V gene TRBV5-1 combines with J gene TRBJ2-7; TRBD1 is a possible D gene (6 bases). The germline CDR1 and CDR2 sequences are SGHRS and YFSETQ. The CDR3 runs 15 residues. V lost 0 bases, J lost 4 bases, and 14 bases lay in between. The CDR3 reads CASSLDGRGIYEQYF. The CDR3 coding sequence is TGCGCCAGCAGCTTGGACGGCAGGGGAATATACGAGCAGTACTTC. The whole variable domain, remainder taken from reference TRBV5-1 and TRBJ2-7, is KAGVTQTPRYLIKTRGQQVTLSCSPISGHRSVSWYQQTPGQGLQFLFEYFSETQRNKGNFPGRFSGRQFSNSRSEMNVSTLELGDSALYLCASSLDGRGIYEQYFGPGTRLTVT.

For the CDR3, the DNA is TGTGCCAGCAGCCGTGGACGGGGAAACACCATATATTTT. This gives the protein CASSRGRGNTIYF. The gene calls are TRBV2 and TRBJ1-3; D gene unclear. Germline CDR1 reads SNHLY; CDR2 reads FYNNEI. V was shortened by 6 bases and J by 4 bases, with 10 bases between the two germline ends. This CDR3 has 13 residues.

This rearrangement joins TRBV25-1 to TRBJ2-1; D is ambiguous. The V end lost 5 bases, the J end lost 0 bases, and 11 bases lay between the germline ends. Per the germline V gene, CDR1 is MGHDK and CDR2 is SYGVNS. The CDR3 is 15 residues long. The CDR3 spells CASSMDASSYNEQFF. CDR3 in DNA: TGTGCCAGCAGTATGGACGCTAGCTCCTACAATGAGCAGTTCTTC.

The V call is TRBV6-1, the J call TRBJ2-7; the D gene is possibly TRBD1 (6 bases). This CDR3 region has 11 residues. The V end lost 6 bases, the J end lost 7 bases, and 10 bases lay between the germline ends. Germline CDR1 is MNHNS and CDR2 is SASEGT. CDR3 coding DNA: TGTGCCAGCAGGGACAGTTCAGAGCAGTACTTC. Translated, it gives CASRDSSEQYF.

The rearrangement links TRBV2 to TRBJ2-3; TRBD2 matches at 13 bases. Germline V gives CDR1 SNHLY, CDR2 FYNNEI. The CDR3 totals 16 residues. The junction had 6 bases not matched to a gene; V was cut back by 1 base and J by 8 bases. CDR3 sequence (DNA): TGTGCCAGCAGTGAAGGACTAGCGGGAGGAGCAGGTACGCAGTATTTT. This translates into CASSEGLAGGAGTQYF. Drawing the rest from reference TRBV2 and TRBJ2-3, the complete variable domain is EPEVTQTPSHQVTQMGQEVILRCVPISNHLYFYWYRQILGQKVEFLVSFYNNEISEKSEIFDDQFSVERPDGSNFTLKIRSTKLEDSAMYFCASSEGLAGGAGTQYFGPGTRLTVL.

This sequence joins TRBV6-1 and TRBJ2-1; D perhaps matches TRBD2 (5 bases). This CDR3 is built from 13 residues. Germline V lookup: CDR1 MNHNS, CDR2 SASEGT. V lost 6 bases and J lost 8, with 14 bases in between. CDR3 in amino acids: CASRVREEHEQFF. The CDR3 bases are TGTGCCAGCAGAGTCCGGGAAGAACATGAGCAGTTCTTC.

This chain links TRBV10-3 with TRBJ2-7; D is unresolved. V lost 4 bases, J lost 1 base, and 8 bases lay in between. Looked up from germline, CDR1 is ENHRY and CDR2 is SYGVKD. The CDR3 is made up of 13 amino acids. The CDR3 sequence: CAISVPGSYEQYF. In DNA form, the CDR3 reads TGTGCCATCAGTGTGCCGGGTTCCTACGAGCAGTACTTC.

Note on this clone: A single base separates this from a much larger clone, so it may be a read error. The V and J genes are TRBV11-2 and TRBJ1-1; D remains ambiguous. This CDR3 has 14 residues. The germline gives CDR1 SGHAT, CDR2 FQNNGV. The CDR3 DNA reads TGTACCAGCAGCTTAGATTTAGGTGTCTCTGAAGCTTTCTTT. Translating gives CTSSLDLGVSEAFF.

The rearrangement uses TRBV28 and TRBJ2-7, with 8 nucleotides matching TRBD1. With V trimmed by 6 bases and J by 5 bases, 9 bases remained unmatched. Germline V lookup: CDR1 MDHEN, CDR2 SYDVKM. CDR3 size: 14 residues. CDR3 loop: CASSPPRGRDEQYF. Here the CDR3 DNA reads TGTGCCAGCAGCCCCCCCAGGGGGCGCGACGAGCAGTACTTC.

This chain links TRBV19 with TRBJ2-3; D call uncertain. The germline gives CDR1 LNHDA, CDR2 SQIVND (reference sequence). CDR3 length: 13 residues. The V gene lost 3 bases and the J gene lost 7 bases, with 11 bases spanning the gap. The CDR3 nucleotides are TGTGCCAGTAGTATCTCCTGGATGAATACGCAGTATTTT. Translating gives CASSISWMNTQYF.

The V call is TRBV7-3, the J call TRBJ2-1, with D perhaps TRBD2 (6 bases). Germline V gene sequence: CDR1 SGHTA, CDR2 FQGTGA. This CDR3 comprises 16 residues. Trimming removed 5 bases at V and 0 bases at J, with 14 bases between. As DNA, the CDR3 is TGTGCCAGCAGCCCATTTGCGGGGAGCTCCTACAATGAGCAGTTCTTC. Translation: CASSPFAGSSYNEQFF.

J is TRBJ1-1 and V is TRBV11-3; unclear D gene. CDR1 and CDR2 (germline): SGHNT, YENEEA. The V and J ends lost 8 bases and 7 bases respectively, with 11 bases between them. The CDR3 runs to 11 residues. The CDR3 bases are TGTGCCAGCGGAAACGGGTTTGAAGCTTTCTTT. Translated, it gives CASGNGFEAFF.

V gene TRBV30 combines with J gene TRBJ1-3; TRBD1 matches 7 bases. Germline trimming cut 0 bases from V and 0 bases from J; bases unmatched to any gene: 5. Germline V gene data show CDR1 as GTSNPN and CDR2 as SVGIG (reference sequence). The CDR3 length is 16 residues. CDR3 protein: CAWSVKDRLSGNTIYF. The CDR3 bases are TGTGCCTGGAGTGTAAAGGACAGGCTCTCTGGAAACACCATATATTTT.

The J gene is TRBJ1-1, the V gene TRBV30; no clear D gene. Germline V gene lookup returns CDR1 GTSNPN and CDR2 SVGIG (reference sequence). The CDR3 extends over 11 amino acids. Between the trimmed V and J ends, which lost 5 bases and 2 bases, there was a span of 6 bases. CDR3 amino acids: CAWGSNTEAFF. The CDR3 DNA reads as TGTGCCTGGGGATCTAACACTGAAGCTTTCTTT.

The chain couples TRBV28 to TRBJ2-2, with 7 bases that match TRBD2. CDR3 size: 16 residues. Germline V gives CDR1 MDHEN, CDR2 SYDVKM. V lost 4 bases and J lost 1; bases outside the gene matches: 6. CDR3 protein: CASSYTGTMNTGELFF. For the CDR3, the DNA is TGTGCCAGCAGTTATACCGGGACTATGAACACCGGGGAGCTGTTTTTT. The full variable domain, in which reference TRBV28 and TRBJ2-2 provide the parts outside the CDR3, is DVKVTQSSRYLVKRTGEKVFLECVQDMDHENMFWYRQDPGLGLRLIYFSYDVKMKEKGDIPEGYSVSREKKERFSLILESASTNQTSMYLCASSYTGTMNTGELFFGEGSRLTVL.